This TCR beta chain was recorded in a study of spatial heterogeneity in lung cancer. Regarding time point: sample taken at primary tumor resection. No cells were sorted before sequencing. The whole RNA sequenced was extracted from tumor, nontumor lung or frozen PBMC. The donor group consisted of over 60 patients who had untreated, early-stage non-small cell lung cancer. The germline CDR1 and CDR2 sequences are DFQATT and SNEGSKA (reference sequence). Trimming removed 3 bases from V and 4 bases from J, with 15 bases in between. The CDR3 runs 14 residues. Using its own MiXCR run on the 5' RACE reads, TCRdb lists one record per CDR3 protein. This table holds tens of thousands of distinct CDR3 sequences, over 8.5% found once.

The specimen comprised PBMCs, sampled at surgery. The clonotype was recovered from a male donor with early-stage non-small cell lung cancer. The chain joins TRBV20-1 to TRBJ1-2; a weak D match, TRBD1 (6 bases). The CDR3 DNA is TGCAGTGCTAGGCAGGGGATGAGTGTCTATGGCTACACCTTC. Translated: CSARQGMSVYGYTF.